The clone carrying this T cell receptor (beta chain) has just a few counts. The V end lost 0 bases, the J end lost 1 base, and 7 bases lay between the germline ends. Looked up from germline, CDR1 is LGHNA and CDR2 is YNFKEQ. The CDR3 spans 15 residues. This table comes from immunoSEQ multiplex PCR, and its TCRdb copy is limited to in-frame clones, with some not included. The sample lists some 120,000 clones; 85% to 95% were seen once. These data originate in a study of control samples from healthy donors and cancer patients. This chain uses TRBV4-2 with TRBJ2-1; a weak D match, TRBD2 (6 bases). This TCR came from a man younger than 35 in good health. Material for sequencing was blood. CDR3 loop: CASSQDRGSYNEQFF. The CDR3 DNA reads TGTGCCAGCAGCCAAGATCGGGGGTCCTACAATGAGCAGTTCTTC.